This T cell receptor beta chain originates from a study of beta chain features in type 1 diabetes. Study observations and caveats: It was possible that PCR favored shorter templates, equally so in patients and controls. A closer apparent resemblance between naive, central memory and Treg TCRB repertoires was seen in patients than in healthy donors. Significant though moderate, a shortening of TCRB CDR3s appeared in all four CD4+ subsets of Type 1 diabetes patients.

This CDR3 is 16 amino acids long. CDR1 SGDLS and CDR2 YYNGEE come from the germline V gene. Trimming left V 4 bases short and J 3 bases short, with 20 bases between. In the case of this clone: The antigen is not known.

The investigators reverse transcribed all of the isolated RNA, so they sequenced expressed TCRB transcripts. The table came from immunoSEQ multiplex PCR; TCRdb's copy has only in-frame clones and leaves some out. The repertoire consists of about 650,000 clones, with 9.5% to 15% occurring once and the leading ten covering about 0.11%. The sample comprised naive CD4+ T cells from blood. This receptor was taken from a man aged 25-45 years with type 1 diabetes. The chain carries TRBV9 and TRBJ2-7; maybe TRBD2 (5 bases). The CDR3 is CASSPQSTRGLYEQYF. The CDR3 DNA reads TGTGCCAGCAGCCCGCAATCGACCCGAGGGCTCTACGAGCAGTACTTC.